This TCR beta chain was recorded in a study of T cell changes during pregnancy in multiple sclerosis. CDR3 length: 14 residues. The germline V gene has CDR1 MNHNS and CDR2 SASEGT. V lost 4 bases and J lost 1; bases outside the gene matches: 1. The data were produced by immunoSEQ multiplex PCR, yet TCRdb's version contains in-frame clones alone and is incomplete. The sample records around 74,000 clones, 80% to 90% being singletons. The source was peripheral blood, collected before pregnancy. This receptor was obtained from a female donor with multiple sclerosis, enrolled in a pregnancy study. The chain is built from TRBV6-1 and TRBJ1-1; 9 bases fit TRBD1. The CDR3 reads CASSGQGGNTEAFF. In DNA, the CDR3 is TGTGCCAGCAGTGGACAGGGGGGGAACACTGAAGCTTTCTTT.